This entry features one TCR beta chain sequence. Its specificity is unknown. Gene names follow the mouse nomenclature. The sequence runs out 4 residues before the end of the CDR3; the remainder is reconstructed from the germline J gene. This entry is derived from a study of CD8+ T cells in alopecia areata. About the study: Recipients were approximately 7-11-week-old female C3H/HeJ mice grafted with skin from approximately 6-13-month-old C3H/HeJ donors with spontaneous alopecia. Overall study results and limits: Resident alphabeta T cells of normal skin are also sequenced in scalp samples. Greater clonality was observed in lesional scalp samples, especially alopecia totalis/universalis, versus normal scalp.

The CDR3 spans 15 residues. Germline-derived CDR1 and CDR2 are NNHDY and SYVADS. Time point given: mouse skin 3 weeks after grafting. Recipient mouse skin was biopsied at grafting and 3 and 6 weeks later. Extraction and reverse transcription of RNA yielded cDNA as the sequencing template. The assay was immunoSEQ multiplex PCR, and TCRdb's table has in-frame clones only and misses some. This sample comprises 2,500 to 3,500 clones, none seen once only. Here the sequenced sample was skin, taken at week 3. The source is a C3H/HeJ mouse with alopecia areata. Strain haplotype at MHC: H2-k. The V call is TRBV13-3, the J call TRBJ2-4; 8 nucleotides match TRBD2. The DNA read from the CDR3 is TGTGCCAGCAGTGATTTGGGGGGGGCGAGGAAC. The encoded protein is CASSDLGGARN. In full, the CDR3 reads CASSDLGGARNTLYF. Filled out from reference TRBV13-3 and TRBJ2-4, the complete variable domain reads EAAVTQSPRSKVAVTGGKVTLSCHQTNNHDYMYWYRQDTGHGLRLIHYSYVADSTEKGDIPDGYKASRPSQENFSLILELASLSQTAVYFCASSDLGGARNTLYFGAGTRLSVL.